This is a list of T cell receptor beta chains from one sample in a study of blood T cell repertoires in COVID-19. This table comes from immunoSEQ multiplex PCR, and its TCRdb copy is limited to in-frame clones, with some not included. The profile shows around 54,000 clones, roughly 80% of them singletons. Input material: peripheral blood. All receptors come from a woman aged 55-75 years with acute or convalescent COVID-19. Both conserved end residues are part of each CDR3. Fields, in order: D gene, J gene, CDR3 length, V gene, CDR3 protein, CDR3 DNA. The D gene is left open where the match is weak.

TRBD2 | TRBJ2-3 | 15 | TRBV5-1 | CASSFAGERTDTQYF | TGCGCCAGCAGCTTCGCGGGAGAGAGGACAGATACGCAGTATTTT
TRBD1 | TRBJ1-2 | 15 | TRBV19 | CASRPLPQGMNGYTF | TGTGCCAGTAGGCCCCTCCCACAGGGGATGAATGGCTACACCTTC
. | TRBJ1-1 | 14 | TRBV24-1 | CATSDLHELTEAFF | TGTGCCACCAGTGATTTGCATGAGTTGACTGAAGCTTTCTTT
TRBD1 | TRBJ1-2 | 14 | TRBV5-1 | CASSLEAAGTGGTF | TGCGCCAGCAGCTTGGAGGCGGCGGGGACAGGGGGAACCTTC
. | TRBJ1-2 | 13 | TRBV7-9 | CASSSDINYGYTF | TGTGCCAGCAGCTCCGACATCAACTATGGCTACACCTTC
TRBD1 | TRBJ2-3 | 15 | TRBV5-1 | CASSVYRGATDTQYF | TGCGCCAGCAGCGTCTACAGGGGAGCCACAGATACGCAGTATTTT
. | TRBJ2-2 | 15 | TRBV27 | CASSIHRASTGELFF | TGTGCCAGCAGTATCCACAGGGCGTCCACCGGGGAGCTGTTTTTT
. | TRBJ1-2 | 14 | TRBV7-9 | CASSSTEVTYGYTF | TGTGCCAGCAGCTCAACCGAGGTTACCTATGGCTACACCTTC
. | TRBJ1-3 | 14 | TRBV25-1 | CASTSRGSGNTIYF | TGTGCCAGCACCTCTCGGGGATCTGGAAACACCATATATTTT
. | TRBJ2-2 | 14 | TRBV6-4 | CASSQQGNTGELFF | TGTGCCAGCAGTCAACAGGGTAACACCGGGGAGCTGTTTTTT
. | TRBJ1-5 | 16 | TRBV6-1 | CASSEAQTAFAQPQHF | TGTGCCAGCAGTGAAGCGCAGACAGCGTTCGCTCAGCCCCAGCATTTT
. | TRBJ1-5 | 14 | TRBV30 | CAWSTLGRRGPQHF | TGTGCCTGGAGTACCCTCGGACGCCGGGGGCCCCAGCATTTT
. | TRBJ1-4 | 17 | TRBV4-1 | CASSRAGHQATNEKLFF | TGCGCCAGCAGCCGAGCGGGACACCAGGCAACTAATGAAAAACTGTTTTTT